A single sample gave rise to the 30 T cell receptor beta chains below, sequenced in a study of blood T cells in healthy people across ages. A second roughly 7 to 12 cycle PCR used barcoded and J-beta primers. A single record per CDR3 protein comes from TCRdb applying MiXCR to the 5' RACE reads. The sample shows roughly 500,000 distinct CDR3 sequences, 24% of them seen only once. This sample was shared with a second study, whose subject was T cells of mothers and their children.

The source material was blood. The receptors were gathered from a boy aged 5-17 years in good health.

This clonotype was recorded many times. J is TRBJ2-7 and V is TRBV4-3; TRBD1 matches at 8 bases. This CDR3 region has 14 residues. The V gene end was trimmed by 0 bases and the J gene end by 2 bases; junction bases not matched to a gene: 0. The germline V gene has CDR1 LGHNA and CDR2 YSLEER. This chain's CDR3 is CASSQDRGPYEQYF. The CDR3 DNA is TGCGCCAGCAGCCAAGACAGGGGGCCCTACGAGCAGTACTTC.

V usage is TRBV20-1 and J usage is TRBJ2-7; a possible D gene is TRBD2 (6 bases). V was cut by 6 bases and J by 3 bases, with 18 bases left in between. The CDR3 totals 14 residues. Germline V gene sequence: CDR1 DFQATT, CDR2 SNEGSKA (reference sequence). CDR3 bases: TGCAGTGCCAGGATCAGCGGGTCTGACTACGAGCAGTACTTC. The encoded protein is CSARISGSDYEQYF.

This clonotype has a count of ten or more. The chain recombines TRBV25-1 with TRBJ2-5; D not certain. The CDR3 contains 17 residues. The V end lost 2 bases, the J end lost 0 bases, and 16 bases lay between the germline ends. CDR1 is MGHDK, CDR2 SYGVNS, per germline. The chain's CDR3 is CASSEPGRNSYQETQYF. In DNA form, the CDR3 reads TGTGCCAGCAGTGAACCCGGACGGAACTCGTACCAAGAGACCCAGTACTTC.

The J gene is TRBJ2-4, the V gene TRBV12-3 or TRBV12-4, with TRBD2 as a possible D gene (6 bases). The V gene lost 5 bases and the J gene lost 1 base, with 12 bases spanning the gap. The length of the CDR3 is 15 residues. CDR3 in amino acids: CASSLLASAKNIQYF. The CDR3 region has the DNA TGTGCCAGCAGTCTTCTAGCGTCGGCCAAAAACATTCAGTACTTC.

J is TRBJ2-7 and V is TRBV28; 13 bases are shared with TRBD2. With 3 bases clipped from V and 0 bases from J, the junction kept 2 bases outside the gene matches. The CDR3 sequence is 16 residues long. CDR1 and CDR2 (germline): MDHEN, SYDVKM. CDR3 in amino acids: CASSFRTSGSSYEQYF. CDR3 bases: TGTGCCAGCAGTTTCCGGACTAGCGGGAGCTCCTACGAGCAGTACTTC.

This clonotype has more than one count but fewer than ten. The chain recombines TRBV2 with TRBJ1-2; D is ambiguous. Germline V gives CDR1 SNHLY, CDR2 FYNNEI. V lost 6 bases and J 3 bases, leaving 17 bases between the germline ends. This CDR3 has 15 residues. CDR3 in amino acids: CASSLEGSGDYGYTF. The DNA of the CDR3 is TGTGCCAGCAGCCTCGAGGGCAGTGGCGACTATGGCTACACCTTC.

The chain recombines TRBV5-1 with TRBJ2-7; D possibly corresponds to TRBD1 (6 bases). The germline gives CDR1 SGHRS, CDR2 YFSETQ. This CDR3 spans 15 amino acids. V lost 0 bases and J 0 bases, leaving 10 bases between the germline ends. The CDR3 is CASSLGGTNSYEQYF. As DNA, the CDR3 is TGCGCCAGCAGCTTGGGGGGGACAAACTCCTACGAGCAGTACTTC.

This clonotype was counted only a few times. The chain recombines TRBV7-3 with TRBJ2-5; 7 bases agree with TRBD1. The CDR3 totals 15 residues. V shed 6 bases, J shed 5 bases, and the junction held 12 bases outside the gene matches. Germline CDR1 SGHTA, CDR2 FQGTGA. CDR3 residues: CASSRNQGVGETQYF. Here the CDR3 DNA reads TGTGCCAGCAGTCGAAATCAGGGGGTTGGGGAGACCCAGTACTTC.

V is TRBV5-4 and J is TRBJ2-7; 10 bases are a match to TRBD2. The CDR3 covers 17 residues. Germline V gene lookup returns CDR1 SGHNT and CDR2 YYREEE (reference sequence). With V trimmed by 4 bases and J by 3 bases, 13 bases remained unmatched. The CDR3 DNA is TGTGCCAGCAGCCTCGACCCGCTAGCGGGAGAGTACTACGAGCAGTACTTC. Translating gives CASSLDPLAGEYYEQYF.

A few counts support this clonotype. V and J are TRBV20-1 and TRBJ1-3; a possible D gene is TRBD1 (5 bases). CDR1 and CDR2 (germline): DFQATT, SNEGSKA (reference sequence). The CDR3 loop spans 12 amino acids. The chain's CDR3 is CSAGSRVDTIYF. CDR3 nucleotide sequence: TGCAGCGCTGGTTCCAGGGTAGACACCATATATTTT.

The V gene is TRBV20-1, the J gene TRBJ2-3, with a possible D match to TRBD2 (6 bases). V was pared by 5 bases and J by 4 bases, with 25 bases between. Germline V gives CDR1 DFQATT, CDR2 SNEGSKA (reference sequence). This CDR3 spans 17 amino acids. The CDR3 coding sequence is TGCAGTGCTGGGGGGATAGAAGCGGAGGGAATTTCAGATACGCAGTATTTT. This gives the protein CSAGGIEAEGISDTQYF.

This clonotype came up many times. The chain couples TRBV27 to TRBJ2-7; D is perhaps TRBD2 (7 bases). The V gene's germline CDR1 is MNHEY and CDR2 SMNVEV (reference sequence). This CDR3 is 15 amino acids long. V lost 6 bases to trimming and J lost 0 bases, with 15 bases between them. CDR3 in DNA: TGTGCCAGCAGCTTAGGGGGGGGGGCCTCCTACGAGCAGTACTTC. Protein product: CASSLGGGASYEQYF.

The genes are TRBV5-1 and TRBJ2-3, with 13 bases lining up with TRBD2. Germline V gene lookup returns CDR1 SGHRS and CDR2 YFSETQ. V lost 6 bases to trimming and J lost 1 base; unmatched junction nucleotides: 2. This CDR3 has 15 amino acids. The CDR3 region has the DNA TGCGCCAGCACCGGGACTAGCGGGGGCACAGATACGCAGTATTTT. It codes for CASTGTSGGTDTQYF.

The chain joins TRBV5-5 to TRBJ2-3; TRBD2 matches 7 bases. Germline CDR1 and CDR2: SGHKS and YYEKEE (reference sequence). With V trimmed by 4 bases and J by 1 base, 9 bases remained unmatched. CDR3 length: 16 amino acids. CDR3 sequence: CASSPEPGLRTDTQYF. Here the CDR3 DNA reads TGTGCCAGCAGCCCAGAACCGGGACTACGCACAGATACGCAGTATTTT. Complete variable domain (other parts from reference TRBV5-5 and TRBJ2-3): DAGVTQSPTHLIKTRGQQVTLRCSPISGHKSVSWYQQVLGQGPQFIFQYYEKEERGRGNFPDRFSARQFPNYSSELNVNALLLGDSALYLCASSPEPGLRTDTQYFGPGTRLTVL.

The chain has TRBV7-2 and TRBJ2-2; TRBD1 agrees at 9 bases. CDR3 length: 15 residues. In germline, CDR1 is SGHTA, CDR2 FQGNSA. V trimming: 2 bases; J trimming: 7 bases; junction bases outside the gene matches: 5. DNA of the CDR3: TGTGCCAGCAGCTTAAAACAGGGGGCGAACGGGGAGCTGTTTTTT. Encoded protein: CASSLKQGANGELFF. The full variable domain, with the rest looked up from reference TRBV7-2 and TRBJ2-2, is GAGVSQSPSNKVTEKGKDVELRCDPISGHTALYWYRQSLGQGLEFLIYFQGNSAPDKSGLPSDRFSAERTGGSVSTLTIQRTQQEDSAVYLCASSLKQGANGELFFGEGSRLTVL.

The rearrangement uses TRBV19 and TRBJ2-1; D is uncertain. The V and J ends lost 1 base and 0 bases respectively, with 13 bases between them. This CDR3 spans 17 amino acids. CDR1 LNHDA and CDR2 SQIVND come from the germline V gene (reference sequence). The DNA for the CDR3 is TGTGCCAGTAGTATAGCCTCCATAGTGAGCTCCTACAATGAGCAGTTCTTC. It translates to CASSIASIVSSYNEQFF.

The table lists this clonotype with a few counts. The chain has TRBV6-2 or TRBV6-3 and TRBJ1-1, with D tentatively TRBD1 (6 bases). V lost 2 bases and J lost 0, with 10 bases in between. The CDR3 runs 15 residues. Germline V CDR1 and CDR2: MNHEY, SVGEGT. As DNA, the CDR3 is TGTGCCAGCAGTTACGCGGGACACCTGAACACTGAAGCTTTCTTT. Translating it yields CASSYAGHLNTEAFF.

The genes are TRBV20-1 and TRBJ1-1; unclear D gene. V dropped 6 bases and J dropped 1 base, with 15 bases sitting between them. The CDR3 is 14 amino acids. CDR1 and CDR2 from the germline V gene are DFQATT and SNEGSKA (reference sequence). The CDR3 loop is CSAPSPVSNTEAFF. The CDR3 nucleotides read TGCAGTGCCCCCAGTCCGGTATCGAACACTGAAGCTTTCTTT.

In this sample, this clonotype turned up a few times. The chain carries TRBV18 and TRBJ1-4; unclear D gene. The germline V gene has CDR1 KGHSH and CDR2 LQKENI. Trimming left V 4 bases short and J 4 bases short, with 7 bases between. This CDR3 comprises 13 residues. The CDR3 coding sequence is TGTGCCAGCTCACTCGACCTTAATGAAAAACTGTTTTTT. Encoded protein: CASSLDLNEKLFF.

The CDR3 loop is CASSTRSYEQYF. CDR3 DNA sequence: TGTGCCAGCAGTACTCGCTCCTACGAGCAGTACTTC. J is TRBJ2-7 and V is TRBV12-3 or TRBV12-4; D remains unclear. This CDR3 is 12 amino acids long. V lost 5 bases and J 0 bases, leaving 5 bases between the germline ends.

The rearrangement joins TRBV7-2 to TRBJ1-2; D unresolved. The CDR3 covers 13 residues. Deletions cut 2 bases from V and 5 bases from J, with 9 bases between. Germline V gene data show CDR1 as SGHTA and CDR2 as FQGNSA. CDR3 DNA: TGTGCCAGCAGCTTATTTAGCGGTTATGGCTACACCTTC. Translated, it gives CASSLFSGYGYTF.

The chain employs TRBV5-1 and TRBJ2-2; no clear D. The germline CDR1 and CDR2 sequences are SGHRS and YFSETQ. V was shortened by 0 bases and J by 6 bases, with 12 bases between the two germline ends. This CDR3 contains 15 residues. The CDR3 is CASSLEVAHPGELFF. The CDR3 DNA reads as TGCGCCAGCAGCTTGGAGGTGGCACACCCCGGGGAGCTGTTTTTT.

The chain has TRBV9 and TRBJ1-3; tentative D call: TRBD1 (5 bases). CDR1 SGDLS and CDR2 YYNGEE come from the germline V gene. Trimming took off 2 bases at V and 2 bases at J, with 11 bases between the two ends. CDR3 length equals 15 residues. CDR3 in amino acids: CASSVQGSAGNTIYF. CDR3 nucleotides: TGTGCCAGCAGCGTTCAGGGCTCGGCTGGAAACACCATATATTTT.

There are a few counts of this clonotype. This chain connects TRBV28 to TRBJ1-5, with TRBD1 as a possible D gene (6 bases). Germline V gene data show CDR1 as MDHEN and CDR2 as SYDVKM. With 3 bases removed from V and 4 bases from J, the gap between germline ends came to 22 bases. This CDR3 region has 18 residues. The CDR3 coding sequence is TGTGCCAGCAGTTTGGTTAAGGTGTCAGGGAGGGGGAATCAGCCCCAGCATTTT. Encoded protein: CASSLVKVSGRGNQPQHF.

In this sample, this clonotype turned up a few times. This sequence joins TRBV11-2 and TRBJ2-4, with D tentatively TRBD1 or TRBD2 (5 bases each). In germline, CDR1 is SGHAT, CDR2 FQNNGV. Trimming took 4 bases from V and 6 from J, leaving 13 bases between them. This CDR3 comprises 14 residues. The CDR3: CASSSGTGINIQYF. The CDR3 DNA sequence: TGTGCCAGCAGCTCCGGGACCGGGATAAACATTCAGTACTTC. Full variable domain (rest looked up from reference TRBV11-2 and TRBJ2-4): EAGVAQSPRYKIIEKRQSVAFWCNPISGHATLYWYQQILGQGPKLLIQFQNNGVVDDSQLPKDRFSAERLKGVDSTLKIQPAKLEDSAVYLCASSSGTGINIQYFGAGTRLSVL.

The V call is TRBV6-1, the J call TRBJ1-2, with unresolved D. Germline V gene sequence: CDR1 MNHNS, CDR2 SASEGT. The CDR3 runs 13 residues. The V end lost 4 bases, the J end lost 5 bases, and 11 bases lay between the germline ends. CDR3 residues: CASSVRKMYGYTF. Here the CDR3 DNA reads TGTGCCAGCAGTGTCCGGAAGATGTATGGCTACACCTTC.

V is TRBV5-1 and J is TRBJ2-7; the D gene is possibly TRBD1 (6 bases). The CDR3 has 15 residues. V was cut by 4 bases and J by 4 bases, with 18 bases left in between. The germline V gene encodes CDR1 SGHRS and CDR2 YFSETQ. The CDR3, as DNA: TGCGCCAGCAGCCCCCGATTTCCAGGGGAATACGAGCAGTACTTC. This encodes CASSPRFPGEYEQYF. Supplemented by reference TRBV5-1 and TRBJ2-7, the full variable domain reads KAGVTQTPRYLIKTRGQQVTLSCSPISGHRSVSWYQQTPGQGLQFLFEYFSETQRNKGNFPGRFSGRQFSNSRSEMNVSTLELGDSALYLCASSPRFPGEYEQYFGPGTRLTVT.

A note on this clonotype: The junction departs from the called germline gene at one end, perhaps through a read error. Here the CDR3 reads CSARQGLTNIGELFF. The CDR3 region has the DNA TGCAGTGCCCGACAGGGGCTTACGAACATCGGGGAGCTGTTTTTT. The chain has TRBV20-1 and TRBJ2-2; the match to TRBD1 covers 8 bases. Germline V gives CDR1 DFQATT, CDR2 SNEGSKA (reference sequence). The CDR3 extends over 15 amino acids.

V and J are TRBV4-3 and TRBJ1-4, with D uncertain. V shed 0 bases and J shed 8 bases, with 13 bases lying between them. Germline V gives CDR1 LGHNA, CDR2 YSLEER. The CDR3 has 15 residues. The CDR3 protein is CASSQEPGIGEKLFF. For the CDR3, the DNA is TGCGCCAGCAGCCAAGAACCGGGTATAGGCGAAAAACTGTTTTTT.

The CDR3 loop reads CASSQLTGVGEAFF. CDR3 in DNA: TGTGCCAGCAGCCAATTGACAGGGGTCGGTGAAGCTTTCTTT. The chain combines TRBV14 with TRBJ1-1; TRBD1 aligns across 8 bases. J gave up 7 bases and V 2 bases, and 6 bases lay outside the gene matches. The germline CDR1 and CDR2 sequences are SGHDN and FVKESK. The CDR3 runs 14 residues. Full variable domain (outside the CDR3, taken from reference TRBV14 and TRBJ1-1): EAGVTQFPSHSVIEKGQTVTLRCDPISGHDNLYWYRRVMGKEIKFLLHFVKESKQDESGMPNNRFLAERTGGTYSTLKVQPAELEDSGVYFCASSQLTGVGEAFFGQGTRLTVV.